This T cell receptor beta chain was found in a study of graft-versus-host responses after intestinal transplantation. As for the study in general: Recipients had transplants, and these were multivisceral, liver-intestinal, or isolated intestinal. Every recipient underwent anti-thymocyte globulin induction, then tacrolimus and steroids for two to four years. General study findings and limits: Allograft graft-versus-host to host-versus-graft clonal ratios ran high in patients with graft-donor T cell macrochimerism. GvH clone levels peaked in circulation, and this peak was associated with early post-transplant HvG declines.

Remarks on this clone: Its antigen is undetermined.

Grafts had their tissue processed, releasing intraepithelial and lamina propria lymphocytes. Method: immunoSEQ multiplex PCR; TCRdb's copy keeps in-frame clones and lacks some. The sample lists about 60,000 clones, about nine tenths seen once, with 1.5% to 2% in the top ten. V trimming: 3 bases; J trimming: 8 bases; junction bases outside the gene matches: 8. CDR1 is SNHLY, CDR2 FYNNEI, per germline. The CDR3 length is 15 residues. This chain joins TRBV2 and TRBJ2-1; TRBD1 agrees at 9 bases. The clonotype originates from a human patient who received an intestinal transplant, so some T cells may come from the graft donor. The sample in question was ileum tissue, obtained around 350 days after transplant. For the CDR3, the DNA is TGTGCCAGCAGTGACGACAGGGGGGGGATATATGAGCAGTTCTTC. Its translation is CASSDDRGGIYEQFF.